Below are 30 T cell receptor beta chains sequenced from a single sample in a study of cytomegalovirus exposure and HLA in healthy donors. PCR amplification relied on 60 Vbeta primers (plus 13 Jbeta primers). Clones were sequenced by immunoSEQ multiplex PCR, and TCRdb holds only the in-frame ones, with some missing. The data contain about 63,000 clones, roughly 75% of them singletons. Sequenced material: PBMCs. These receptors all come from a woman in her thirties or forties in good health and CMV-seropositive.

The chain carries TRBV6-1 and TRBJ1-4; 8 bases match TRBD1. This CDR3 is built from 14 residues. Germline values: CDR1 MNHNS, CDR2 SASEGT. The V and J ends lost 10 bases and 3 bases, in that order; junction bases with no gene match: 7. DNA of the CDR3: TGTGCCACCCAGCAGGGGGCCGCTAATGAAAAACTGTTTTTT. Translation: CATQQGAANEKLFF.

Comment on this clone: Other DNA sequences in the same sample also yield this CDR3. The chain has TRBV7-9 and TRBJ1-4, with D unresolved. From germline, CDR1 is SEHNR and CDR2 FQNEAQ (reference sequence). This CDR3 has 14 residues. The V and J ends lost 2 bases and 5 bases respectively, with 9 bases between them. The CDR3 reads CASSLNSLNEKLFF. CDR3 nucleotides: TGTGCCAGCAGCTTAAACAGCCTAAATGAAAAACTGTTTTTT.

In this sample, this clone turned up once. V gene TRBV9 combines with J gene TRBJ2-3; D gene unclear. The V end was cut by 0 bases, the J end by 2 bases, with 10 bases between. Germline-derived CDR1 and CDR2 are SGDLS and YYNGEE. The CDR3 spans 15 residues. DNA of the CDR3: TGTGCCAGCAGCGTAGGCGGCAGTTACACAGATACGCAGTATTTT. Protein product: CASSVGGSYTDTQYF.

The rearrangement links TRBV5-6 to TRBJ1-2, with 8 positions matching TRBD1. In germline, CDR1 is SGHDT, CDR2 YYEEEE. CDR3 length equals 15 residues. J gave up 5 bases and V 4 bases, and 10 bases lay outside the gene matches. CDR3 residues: CASSKKTGAEYGYTF. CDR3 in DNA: TGTGCCAGCAGCAAGAAGACAGGGGCTGAGTATGGCTACACCTTC.

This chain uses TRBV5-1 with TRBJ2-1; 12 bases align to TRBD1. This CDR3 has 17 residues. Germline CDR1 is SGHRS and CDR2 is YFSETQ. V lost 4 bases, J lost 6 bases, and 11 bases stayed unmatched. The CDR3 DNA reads TGCGCCAGCAGCCTAATTTTCGGGACAGGGGGCCGCAATGAGCAGTTCTTC. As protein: CASSLIFGTGGRNEQFF.

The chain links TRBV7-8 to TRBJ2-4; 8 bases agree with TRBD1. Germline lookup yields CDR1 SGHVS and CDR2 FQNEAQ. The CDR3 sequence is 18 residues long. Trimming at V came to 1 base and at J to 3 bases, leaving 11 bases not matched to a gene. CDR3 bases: TGTGCCAGCAGCTTAGGTCCACAGGGGGTCCCCAACAAAAACATTCAGTACTTC. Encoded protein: CASSLGPQGVPNKNIQYF.

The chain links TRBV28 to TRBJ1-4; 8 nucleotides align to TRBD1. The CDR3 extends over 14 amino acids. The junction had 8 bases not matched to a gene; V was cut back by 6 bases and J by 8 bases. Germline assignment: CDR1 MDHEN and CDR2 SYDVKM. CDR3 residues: CASSSGTGEEKLFF. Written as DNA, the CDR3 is TGTGCCAGCAGCTCCGGGACAGGAGAAGAAAAACTGTTTTTT. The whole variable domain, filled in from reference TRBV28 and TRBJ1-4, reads DVKVTQSSRYLVKRTGEKVFLECVQDMDHENMFWYRQDPGLGLRLIYFSYDVKMKEKGDIPEGYSVSREKKERFSLILESASTNQTSMYLCASSSGTGEEKLFFGSGTQLSVL.

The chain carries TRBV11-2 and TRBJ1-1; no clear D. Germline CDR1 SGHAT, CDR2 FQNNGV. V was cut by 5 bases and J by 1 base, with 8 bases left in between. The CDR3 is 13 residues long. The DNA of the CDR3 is TGTGCCAGCAGCCTCCGCGCGAACACTGAAGCTTTCTTT. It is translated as CASSLRANTEAFF. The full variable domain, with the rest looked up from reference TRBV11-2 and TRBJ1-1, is EAGVAQSPRYKIIEKRQSVAFWCNPISGHATLYWYQQILGQGPKLLIQFQNNGVVDDSQLPKDRFSAERLKGVDSTLKIQPAKLEDSAVYLCASSLRANTEAFFGQGTRLTVV.

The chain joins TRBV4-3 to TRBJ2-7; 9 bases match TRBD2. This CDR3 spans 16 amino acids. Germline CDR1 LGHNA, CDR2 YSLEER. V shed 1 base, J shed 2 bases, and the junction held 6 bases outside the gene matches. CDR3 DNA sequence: TGCGCCAGCAGCCAAGGGGCGGGAGGGATGACCTACGAGCAGTACTTC. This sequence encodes CASSQGAGGMTYEQYF.

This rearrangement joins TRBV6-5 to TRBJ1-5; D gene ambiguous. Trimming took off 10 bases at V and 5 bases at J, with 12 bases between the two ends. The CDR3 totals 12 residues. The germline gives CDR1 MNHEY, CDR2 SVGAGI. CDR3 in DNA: TGTGCCACCACCCTAGGAGATCAGCCCCAGCATTTT. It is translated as CATTLGDQPQHF.

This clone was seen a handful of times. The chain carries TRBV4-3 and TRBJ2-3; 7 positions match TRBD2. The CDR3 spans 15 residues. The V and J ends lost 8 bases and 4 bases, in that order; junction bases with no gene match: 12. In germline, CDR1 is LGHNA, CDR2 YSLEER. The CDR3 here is CASAAGAGSSDTQYF. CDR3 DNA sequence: TGCGCCAGCGCTGCTGGAGCGGGGAGTTCAGATACGCAGTATTTT.

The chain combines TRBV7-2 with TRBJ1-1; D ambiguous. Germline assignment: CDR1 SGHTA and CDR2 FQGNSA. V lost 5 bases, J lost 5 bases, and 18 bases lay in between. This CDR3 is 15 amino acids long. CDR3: CASSPNSERGTEAFF. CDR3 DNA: TGTGCCAGCAGCCCGAATTCAGAGCGGGGAACTGAAGCTTTCTTT. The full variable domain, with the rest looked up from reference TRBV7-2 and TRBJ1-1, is GAGVSQSPSNKVTEKGKDVELRCDPISGHTALYWYRQSLGQGLEFLIYFQGNSAPDKSGLPSDRFSAERTGGSVSTLTIQRTQQEDSAVYLCASSPNSERGTEAFFGQGTRLTVV.

The chain's CDR3 is CASSMGQYRSYNEQFF. For the CDR3, the DNA is TGTGCCAGTAGTATGGGGCAGTACCGCTCCTACAATGAGCAGTTCTTC. J is TRBJ2-1 and V is TRBV19, with D possibly being TRBD1 (5 bases). CDR1 LNHDA and CDR2 SQIVND come from the germline V gene (reference sequence). CDR3 length: 16 amino acids. The ends were cut back, 3 bases at V and 0 bases at J, with 12 bases in the middle.

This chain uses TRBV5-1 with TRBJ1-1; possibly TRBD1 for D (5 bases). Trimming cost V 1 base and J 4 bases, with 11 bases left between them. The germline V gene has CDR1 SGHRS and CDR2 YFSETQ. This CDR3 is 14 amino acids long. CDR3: CASSLQGVITEAFF. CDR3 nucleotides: TGCGCCAGCAGCTTGCAGGGTGTAATCACTGAAGCTTTCTTT.

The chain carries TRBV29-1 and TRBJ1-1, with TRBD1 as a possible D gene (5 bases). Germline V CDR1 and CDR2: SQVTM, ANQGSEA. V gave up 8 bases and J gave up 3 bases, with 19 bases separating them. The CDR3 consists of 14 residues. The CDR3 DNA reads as TGCAGCTGGACTTTCGGGACTACGGACACTGAAGCTTTCTTT. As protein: CSWTFGTTDTEAFF.

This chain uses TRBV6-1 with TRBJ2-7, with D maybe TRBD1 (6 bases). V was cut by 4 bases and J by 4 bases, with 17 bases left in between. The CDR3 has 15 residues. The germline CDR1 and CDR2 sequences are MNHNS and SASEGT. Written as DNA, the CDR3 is TGTGCCAGCAGTGTGGGGACACGGGGATTGTACGAGCAGTACTTC. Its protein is CASSVGTRGLYEQYF.

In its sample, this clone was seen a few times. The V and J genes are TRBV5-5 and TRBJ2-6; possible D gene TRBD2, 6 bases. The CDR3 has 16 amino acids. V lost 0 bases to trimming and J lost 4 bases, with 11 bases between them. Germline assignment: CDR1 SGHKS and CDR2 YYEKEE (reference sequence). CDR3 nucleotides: TGTGCCAGCAGCTTGGAGGCGGGGACCGGGGCCAACGTCCTGACTTTC. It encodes CASSLEAGTGANVLTF.

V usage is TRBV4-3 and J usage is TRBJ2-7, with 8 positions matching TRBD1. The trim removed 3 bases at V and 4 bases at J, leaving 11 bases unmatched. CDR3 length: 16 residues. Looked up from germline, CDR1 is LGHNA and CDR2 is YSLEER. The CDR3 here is CASSQDPGQARYEQYF. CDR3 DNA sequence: TGCGCCAGCAGCCAGGACCCGGGACAGGCTAGGTACGAGCAGTACTTC.

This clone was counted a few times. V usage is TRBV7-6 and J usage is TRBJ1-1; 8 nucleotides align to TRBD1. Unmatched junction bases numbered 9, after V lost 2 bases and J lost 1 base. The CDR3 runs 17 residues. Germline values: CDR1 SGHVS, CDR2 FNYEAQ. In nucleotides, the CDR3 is TGTGCCAGCAGCTTAAGAACCGGGACAGGAGCGAACACTGAAGCTTTCTTT. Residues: CASSLRTGTGANTEAFF.

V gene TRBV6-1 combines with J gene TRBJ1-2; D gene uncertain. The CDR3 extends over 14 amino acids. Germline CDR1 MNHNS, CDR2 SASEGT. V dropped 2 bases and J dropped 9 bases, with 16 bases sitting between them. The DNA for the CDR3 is TGTGCCAGCAGTGAATCTGAGGGATGGTCCAGCTACACCTTC. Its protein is CASSESEGWSSYTF.

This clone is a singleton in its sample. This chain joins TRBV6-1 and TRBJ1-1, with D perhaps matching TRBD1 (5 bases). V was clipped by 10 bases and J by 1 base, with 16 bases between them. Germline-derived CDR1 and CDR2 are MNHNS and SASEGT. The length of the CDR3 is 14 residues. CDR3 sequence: CATTLTEGNTEAFF. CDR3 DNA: TGTGCCACAACTTTGACAGAAGGGAACACTGAAGCTTTCTTT.

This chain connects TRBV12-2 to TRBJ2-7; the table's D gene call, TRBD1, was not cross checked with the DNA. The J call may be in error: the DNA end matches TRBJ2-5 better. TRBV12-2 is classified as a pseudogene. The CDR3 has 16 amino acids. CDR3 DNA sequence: TGTGCAAGTCGCTTGGGCAGGAATGGGGCCCAAGAGACCCAGTACTTC. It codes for CASRLGRNGAQETQYF.

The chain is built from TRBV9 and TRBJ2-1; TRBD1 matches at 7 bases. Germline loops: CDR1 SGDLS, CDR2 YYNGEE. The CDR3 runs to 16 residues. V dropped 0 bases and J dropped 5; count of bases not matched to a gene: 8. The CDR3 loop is CASSVAEGAMHNEQFF. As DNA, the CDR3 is TGTGCCAGCAGCGTAGCCGAGGGGGCCATGCACAATGAGCAGTTCTTC.

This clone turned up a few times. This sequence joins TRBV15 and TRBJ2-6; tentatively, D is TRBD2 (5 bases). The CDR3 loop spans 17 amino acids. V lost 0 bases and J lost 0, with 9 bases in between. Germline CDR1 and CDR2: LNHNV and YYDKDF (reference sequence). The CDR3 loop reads CATSRDTRASGANVLTF. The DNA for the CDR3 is TGTGCCACCAGCAGAGACACGAGGGCCTCTGGGGCCAACGTCCTGACTTTC.

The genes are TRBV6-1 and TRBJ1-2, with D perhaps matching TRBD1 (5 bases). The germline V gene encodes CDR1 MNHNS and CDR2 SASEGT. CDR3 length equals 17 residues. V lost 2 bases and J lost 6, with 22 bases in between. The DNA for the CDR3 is TGTGCCAGCAGTGAACGCCGGGACCTAGCGGGCTATGATGGCTACACCTTC. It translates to CASSERRDLAGYDGYTF.

CDR3 protein: CASSPPGQGAHGYTF. CDR3 nucleotides: TGTGCCAGCTCCCCTCCGGGACAGGGGGCGCATGGCTACACCTTC. The rearrangement uses TRBV18 and TRBJ1-2; 12 bases align to TRBD1. Germline V gene data show CDR1 as KGHSH and CDR2 as LQKENI. J lost 6 bases, V lost 6 bases, and 8 bases had no gene match. The CDR3 runs to 15 residues.

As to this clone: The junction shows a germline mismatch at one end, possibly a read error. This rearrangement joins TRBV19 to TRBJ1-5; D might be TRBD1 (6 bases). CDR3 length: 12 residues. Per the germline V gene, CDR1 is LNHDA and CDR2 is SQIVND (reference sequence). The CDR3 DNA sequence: TGCGCCGGGGGGGCAGGGGCTCTGCCCCAGCATTTT. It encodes CAGGAGALPQHF.

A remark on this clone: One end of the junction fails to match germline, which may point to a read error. CDR3 in amino acids: CASTLSGVDTQYF. CDR3 coding DNA: TGTGCCAGCACCTTGAGCGGGGTAGATACGCAGTATTTT. The chain links TRBV5-6 to TRBJ2-3; 7 nucleotides agree with TRBD2. Germline CDR1 reads SGHDT; CDR2 reads YYEEEE. There are 13 residues in the CDR3.

CDR3 protein: CASSLGQNFNYGYTF. The CDR3, as DNA: TGTGCCAGCAGCTTAGGGCAGAATTTTAACTATGGCTACACCTTC. The V gene is TRBV7-9, the J gene TRBJ1-2; D is uncertain. Germline CDR1 reads SEHNR; CDR2 reads FQNEAQ (reference sequence). With 1 base removed from V and 1 base from J, the gap between germline ends came to 10 bases. The CDR3 loop spans 15 amino acids.

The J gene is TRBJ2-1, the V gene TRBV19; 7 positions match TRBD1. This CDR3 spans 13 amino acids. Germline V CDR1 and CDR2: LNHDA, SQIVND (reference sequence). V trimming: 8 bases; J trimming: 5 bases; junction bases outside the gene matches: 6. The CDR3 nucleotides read TGTGCCAGTGGGACCGGGACAGACAATGAGCAGTTCTTC. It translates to CASGTGTDNEQFF.